The present entry profiles one T cell receptor beta chain with its context. Its antigen is undetermined. This sample stems from a study of CD8+CD57+ T cells in acquired aplastic anemia. Study-level background: Quantities of DNA derived from sorted CD4+ and CD8+ cells averaged around 3 ug. Study-wide results and limits: Controls and patients did not differ significantly in CD8+ Simpson's diversity. Patients had twenty-nine CD8+ CDR3 sequences in common with controls (the shared set).

Investigators profiled TCR beta VDJ and CDR3 from genomic DNA template. TCRdb re-analysed the reads in MiXCR, keeping a single row per CDR3 protein. The sample lists about 160,000 distinct CDR3 sequences, approximately 44% occurring once. With V trimmed by 10 bases and J by 3 bases, 9 bases remained unmatched. Germline-derived CDR1 and CDR2 are ENHRY and SYGVKD. The length of the CDR3 is 16 residues. The sample was sorted CD4+, CD8+, or CD8+CD57+ T cells (not recorded which) from PBMCs. The source is a human donor in good health. The chain joins TRBV10-3 to TRBJ2-3; TRBD2 matches 14 bases. The CDR3 DNA reads TGTGCCACCACCGGGACTAGCGGGGGCGCTACAGATACGCAGTATTTT. Its protein product is CATTGTSGGATDTQYF.